This passage covers 26 T cell receptor beta chains from one sample sequenced in a study of T cells after yellow fever vaccination. TCRdb reprocessed the 5' RACE reads with MiXCR, giving one entry per CDR3 protein. Of fewer than 650,000 distinct CDR3 sequences listed, 21% are singletons. The source material was PBMCs, sampled 21 days after the first yellow fever vaccination. The origin of the receptors is a young man who received the YFV17D yellow fever vaccine.

V gene TRBV6-1 combines with J gene TRBJ2-7; 9 bases are shared with TRBD1. Trimming cost V 7 bases and J 4 bases; bases outside gene matches: 11. The germline gives CDR1 MNHNS, CDR2 SASEGT. The CDR3 covers 15 residues. The CDR3 protein is CASTRPGTGWYEQYF. The CDR3 nucleotides are TGTGCCAGCACCCGTCCCGGGACAGGGTGGTACGAGCAGTACTTC.

This rearrangement joins TRBV7-2 to TRBJ2-3; TRBD1 matches 7 bases. Germline V gives CDR1 SGHTA, CDR2 FQGNSA. The CDR3 extends over 14 amino acids. V shed 7 bases, J shed 5 bases, and the junction held 9 bases outside the gene matches. The CDR3 reads CASKPKGAEDTQYF. The DNA of the CDR3 is TGTGCCAGCAAACCGAAGGGGGCGGAAGATACGCAGTATTTT.

This clonotype was picked up a small number of times. The chain joins TRBV29-1 to TRBJ2-7; no clear D. The germline V gene encodes CDR1 SQVTM and CDR2 ANQGSEA. Trimming shortened V by 6 bases and J by 6 bases, and 15 bases separated the two germline ends. The CDR3 consists of 12 residues. This CDR3 reads CSVFGSSSEQYF. In DNA form, the CDR3 reads TGCAGCGTATTTGGAAGTTCCAGCGAGCAGTACTTC.

In this sample, this clonotype turned up a few times. The CDR3 DNA follows: TGTGCCAGCAGTTTAGCGGGAGGGCTAGTTCGCGGGGGCACAGATACGCAGTATTTT. Translation gives CASSLAGGLVRGGTDTQYF. The rearrangement uses TRBV12-3 or TRBV12-4 and TRBJ2-3; 7 positions match TRBD2. The CDR3 loop spans 19 amino acids. V lost 0 bases to trimming and J lost 1 base; unmatched junction nucleotides: 13.

This rearrangement joins TRBV7-9 to TRBJ2-1; 11 positions match TRBD2. The length of the CDR3 is 15 residues. V dropped 2 bases and J dropped 11; count of bases not matched to a gene: 8. Germline CDR1 is SEHNR and CDR2 is FQNEAQ (reference sequence). The CDR3 loop reads CASSLSSGGERQQFF. CDR3 coding DNA: TGTGCCAGCAGCTTAAGTAGCGGGGGGGAGCGGCAGCAGTTCTTC. Variable domain in full (rest from reference TRBV7-9 and TRBJ2-1): DTGVSQNPRHKITKRGQNVTFRCDPISEHNRLYWYRQTLGQGPEFLTYFQNEAQLEKSRLLSDRFSAERPKGSFSTLEIQRTEQGDSAMYLCASSLSSGGERQQFFGPGTRLTVL.

CDR3 bases: TGTGCCAGCAGCTTTTTACTTCGGGAGGGGACAGAGACCCAGTACTTC. Translating it yields CASSFLLREGTETQYF. The rearrangement joins TRBV7-9 to TRBJ2-5, with 8 nucleotides matching TRBD2. V gave up 3 bases and J gave up 4 bases; unmatched junction bases: 10. This CDR3 contains 16 residues. Germline CDR1 SEHNR, CDR2 FQNEAQ (reference sequence).

This clonotype appeared a few times. The chain uses TRBV5-5 and TRBJ2-2, with a tentative D call TRBD1 (5 bases). V was clipped by 7 bases and J by 2 bases, with 15 bases between them. Germline values: CDR1 SGHKS, CDR2 YYEKEE (reference sequence). This CDR3 is built from 15 residues. CDR3 region: CASEMTDGNTGELFF. In nucleotides, the CDR3 is TGTGCCAGCGAGATGACAGACGGAAACACCGGGGAGCTGTTTTTT.

This chain connects TRBV28 to TRBJ2-2; 7 bases agree with TRBD1. CDR3 length: 16 residues. Trimming cost V 4 bases and J 0 bases; bases outside gene matches: 5. The germline gives CDR1 MDHEN, CDR2 SYDVKM. The CDR3 spells CASSWDRIPNTGELFF. The CDR3 DNA is TGTGCCAGCAGTTGGGACAGAATCCCGAACACCGGGGAGCTGTTTTTT.

This clonotype was counted only a few times. The V call is TRBV5-6, the J call TRBJ1-5, with TRBD1 identical over 10 bases. The CDR3 spans 15 residues. V shed 0 bases and J 6 bases; nucleotides not matched to a gene: 3. Looked up from germline, CDR1 is SGHDT and CDR2 is YYEEEE. This chain's CDR3 is CASSLAGQGLQPQHF. In nucleotides, the CDR3 is TGTGCCAGCAGCTTGGCGGGACAGGGGCTTCAGCCCCAGCATTTT.

The chain uses TRBV7-2 and TRBJ2-3; 10 bases align to TRBD1. Germline-derived CDR1 and CDR2 are SGHTA and FQGNSA. V lost 5 bases, J lost 4 bases, and 6 bases stayed unmatched. CDR3 length: 15 residues. In DNA form, the CDR3 reads TGTGCCAGCAGCCCGACAGGGGGCAACGCAGATACGCAGTATTTT. Protein product: CASSPTGGNADTQYF. Drawing the rest from reference TRBV7-2 and TRBJ2-3, the complete variable domain is GAGVSQSPSNKVTEKGKDVELRCDPISGHTALYWYRQSLGQGLEFLIYFQGNSAPDKSGLPSDRFSAERTGGSVSTLTIQRTQQEDSAVYLCASSPTGGNADTQYFGPGTRLTVL.

The rearrangement uses TRBV10-3 and TRBJ2-1, with D perhaps TRBD1 (5 bases). Per the germline V gene, CDR1 is ENHRY and CDR2 is SYGVKD. V was clipped by 0 bases and J by 7 bases, with 10 bases between them. The CDR3 sequence is 14 residues long. The CDR3, as DNA: TGTGCCATCAGTGAGTCGGCAGGGTGGAATGAGCAGTTCTTC. Its translation: CAISESAGWNEQFF.

The rearrangement links TRBV4-2 to TRBJ2-3, with unresolved D. CDR3 length: 14 residues. CDR1 and CDR2 (germline): LGHNA, YNFKEQ. The V and J ends lost 0 bases and 8 bases respectively, with 12 bases between them. The DNA for the CDR3 is TGTGCCAGCAGCCAAGATAGTACGGTTCCTACGCAGTATTTT. It yields the protein CASSQDSTVPTQYF.

There are many counts of this clonotype. The CDR3 loop reads CASRVDGANVLTF. In nucleotides, the CDR3 is TGTGCCAGCAGAGTGGATGGGGCCAACGTCCTGACTTTC. The V gene is TRBV5-5, the J gene TRBJ2-6, with D unresolved. Trimming left V 5 bases short and J 3 bases short, with 6 bases between. CDR1 is SGHKS and CDR2 is YYEKEE in the germline V gene (reference sequence). CDR3 length equals 13 residues.

V and J are TRBV7-6 and TRBJ1-4, with 8 bases fitting TRBD1. CDR1 is SGHVS, CDR2 FNYEAQ, per germline. This CDR3 comprises 15 residues. Germline trimming cut 1 base from V and 8 bases from J; bases unmatched to any gene: 6. CDR3: CASSLVGQALEKLFF. The CDR3 DNA reads TGTGCCAGCAGCTTAGTGGGACAGGCGCTAGAAAAACTGTTTTTT.

This clonotype was seen a few times. This chain connects TRBV12-3 or TRBV12-4 to TRBJ2-1; D may correspond to TRBD1 or TRBD2 (5 bases each). This CDR3 has 16 residues. Trimming removed 1 base at V and 2 bases at J, with 12 bases between. The CDR3 nucleotides read TGTGCCAGCAGTTTAGGAGGGCAGGGTCCCTACAATGAGCAGTTCTTC. It is translated as CASSLGGQGPYNEQFF.

There are a few counts of this clonotype. The rearrangement joins TRBV7-2 to TRBJ2-7; 9 bases are shared with TRBD2. Germline CDR1 is SGHTA and CDR2 is FQGNSA. V dropped 5 bases and J dropped 6; count of bases not matched to a gene: 8. This CDR3 contains 14 residues. This CDR3 reads CASSVRLAAGEQYF. In DNA, the CDR3 is TGTGCCAGCAGCGTCCGACTAGCGGCGGGCGAGCAGTACTTC.

The chain joins TRBV5-1 to TRBJ1-1, with D hard to call. This CDR3 is 15 amino acids long. Germline V gene sequence: CDR1 SGHRS, CDR2 YFSETQ. The ends were cut back, 2 bases at V and 1 base at J, with 12 bases in the middle. In DNA form, the CDR3 reads TGCGCCAGCAGCTTAGAAGGATTGGGGAACACTGAAGCTTTCTTT. It translates to CASSLEGLGNTEAFF.

The chain joins TRBV6-6 to TRBJ2-7; 8 bases line up with TRBD1. CDR3 length: 12 residues. The trim removed 6 bases at V and 6 bases at J, leaving 4 bases unmatched. The germline V gene encodes CDR1 MNHNY and CDR2 SVGAGI (reference sequence). The CDR3 DNA reads as TGTGCCAGCAGCCAGACAGGGGTCGAGCAGTACGTC. Residues: CASSQTGVEQYV.

Only a few counts were recorded for this clonotype. This chain uses TRBV20-1 with TRBJ2-5, with 8 bases matching TRBD2. The CDR3 totals 15 residues. The germline V gene encodes CDR1 DFQATT and CDR2 SNEGSKA (reference sequence). J was trimmed by 3 bases and V by 3 bases; bases with no gene match: 9. CDR3 in DNA: TGCAGTGCTAGCCGACCGGGCGGGGGGAAAGAGACCCAGTACTTC. It yields the protein CSASRPGGGKETQYF.

CDR3 sequence: CASSVATASDEQFF. The CDR3 DNA sequence: TGTGCCAGCAGCGTAGCTACGGCCTCAGATGAGCAGTTCTTC. The V gene is TRBV9, the J gene TRBJ2-1; D is unresolved. CDR1 is SGDLS, CDR2 YYNGEE, per germline. Deletions cut 0 bases from V and 8 bases from J, with 12 bases between. The CDR3 loop spans 14 amino acids.

This clonotype turned up a few times. The chain uses TRBV5-1 and TRBJ1-1; TRBD1 matches 8 bases. The ends lost 3 bases at V and 5 bases at J; junction bases unmatched: 6. The CDR3 totals 14 residues. Germline assignment: CDR1 SGHRS and CDR2 YFSETQ. The DNA of the CDR3 is TGCGCCAGCAGCTACCGGACAGGGAAGACTGAAGCTTTCTTT. Protein product: CASSYRTGKTEAFF.

This clonotype was recorded a few times. V and J are TRBV27 and TRBJ1-2; D ambiguous. V lost 5 bases to trimming and J lost 0 bases, with 10 bases between them. This CDR3 has 14 amino acids. Per the germline V gene, CDR1 is MNHEY and CDR2 is SMNVEV (reference sequence). This CDR3 reads CASSPRHTNYGYTF. CDR3 nucleotides: TGTGCCAGCAGTCCCCGACACACTAACTATGGCTACACCTTC.

This clonotype was found many times. V is TRBV5-1 and J is TRBJ2-5; 8 positions match TRBD2. The V gene end was trimmed by 0 bases and the J gene end by 5 bases; junction bases not matched to a gene: 0. The CDR3 loop spans 13 amino acids. Germline V lookup: CDR1 SGHRS, CDR2 YFSETQ. In DNA form, the CDR3 reads TGCGCCAGCAGCTTGGGACTAGCGGAGACCCAGTACTTC. Protein: CASSLGLAETQYF.

J is TRBJ1-2 and V is TRBV2; TRBD1 matches 8 bases. The CDR3 has 12 amino acids. From germline, CDR1 is SNHLY and CDR2 FYNNEI. Germline trimming cut 6 bases from V and 6 bases from J; bases unmatched to any gene: 3. The CDR3 spells CASSEQGDGYTF. The CDR3 DNA follows: TGTGCCAGCAGCGAACAGGGGGATGGCTACACCTTC.

This clonotype was seen only a few times. The chain combines TRBV9 with TRBJ1-1; TRBD1 aligns across 7 bases. From germline, CDR1 is SGDLS and CDR2 YYNGEE. V trimming: 0 bases; J trimming: 0 bases; junction bases outside the gene matches: 2. The CDR3 runs 15 residues. In DNA form, the CDR3 reads TGTGCCAGCAGCGTAGGAGGGGGCATGAACACTGAAGCTTTCTTT. Residues: CASSVGGGMNTEAFF.

This clonotype was observed a few times. V usage is TRBV20-1 and J usage is TRBJ2-2, with a possible D match to TRBD1 (6 bases). The CDR3 length is 15 residues. CDR1 and CDR2 from the germline V gene are DFQATT and SNEGSKA (reference sequence). V lost 3 bases, J lost 4 bases, and 15 bases lay in between. This CDR3 reads CSARDSKGATGELFF. CDR3 coding DNA: TGCAGTGCTAGGGACAGTAAAGGGGCCACCGGGGAGCTGTTTTTT.